The TCR beta chain described here comes from a study of T cell responses to AZD1222 COVID-19 vaccine. Study results and limitations: Reportedly, close to half of spike-specific TCRs are directed against unmutated variant regions.

About this clone: Its specificity is unknown.

The repertoire was sequenced with immunoSEQ multiplex PCR; TCRdb's copy has only in-frame clones and lacks some. The sample lists some 100,000 clones, roughly 89% seen once, with over 15% in the top ten. The germline V gene has CDR1 SGHRS and CDR2 YFSETQ. CDR3 length equals 11 residues. Trimming removed 0 bases at V and 10 bases at J, with 5 bases between. Specimen: peripheral blood, collected on day 0 of AZD1222 vaccination. The genes are TRBV5-1 and TRBJ2-1; D ambiguous. This sequence originates from an adult in good health. CDR3 loop: CASSLDQEQFF. The DNA of the CDR3 is TGCGCCAGCAGCTTGGACCAAGAGCAGTTCTTC.